The 12 T cell receptor beta chains below come from one sample, sequenced in a study of T cells in Graves' hyperthyroidism and ophthalmopathy. RNA transcripts gave rise to amplified TCR beta CDR3 regions. TCR CDR3 regions were first amplified by RT-PCR with HTBI primers. TCRdb reprocessed the multiplex PCR reads with MiXCR, giving one entry per CDR3 protein. The profile covers roughly 650,000 distinct CDR3 sequences, with around 16% appearing a single time and around 3.3% taken by the ten largest. Source material: blood. The receptors were sampled from a woman aged 40 to 50 with Graves' ophthalmopathy.

The genes are TRBV7-8 and TRBJ2-3, with D maybe TRBD1 (6 bases). V lost 5 bases to trimming and J lost 0 bases, with 12 bases between them. Germline V gives CDR1 SGHVS, CDR2 FQNEAQ. This CDR3 contains 15 residues. CDR3 sequence: CASSPARGSTDTQYF. The CDR3 region has the DNA TGTGCCAGCAGCCCAGCGAGGGGGAGCACAGATACGCAGTATTTT.

The chain has TRBV29-1 and TRBJ2-5, with D unresolved. V was clipped by 2 bases and J by 0 bases, with 4 bases between them. CDR3 length equals 12 residues. CDR1 is SQVTM and CDR2 is ANQGSEA in the germline V gene. The DNA for the CDR3 is TGCAGCGTTGAATATAACCAAGAGACCCAGTACTTC. Residues: CSVEYNQETQYF.

This chain connects TRBV14 to TRBJ2-7, with a tentative D call TRBD2 (6 bases). Germline V gene data show CDR1 as SGHDN and CDR2 as FVKESK. Trimming took 1 base from V and 3 from J, leaving 13 bases between them. The CDR3 sequence is 15 residues long. The CDR3 DNA sequence: TGTGCCAGCAGCCAAGGGGCGGGGACCTTCTACGAGCAGTACTTC. Amino acid sequence: CASSQGAGTFYEQYF.

V usage is TRBV20-1 and J usage is TRBJ1-3, with 9 positions matching TRBD1. The CDR3 length is 15 residues. Looked up from germline, CDR1 is DFQATT and CDR2 is SNEGSKA (reference sequence). The V gene end was trimmed by 3 bases and the J gene end by 2 bases; junction bases not matched to a gene: 5. Here the CDR3 DNA reads TGCAGTGCTAGGGGCAGACAGGGGGCTGGAAACACCATATATTTT. This codes for CSARGRQGAGNTIYF.

This clonotype was picked up many times. The chain recombines TRBV18 with TRBJ1-2; 8 nucleotides line up with TRBD1. The trim removed 4 bases at V and 6 bases at J, leaving 10 bases unmatched. This CDR3 comprises 15 residues. Germline lookup yields CDR1 KGHSH and CDR2 LQKENI. As DNA, the CDR3 is TGTGCCAGCTCACGTTACATCGGGACAGGTGATGGCTACACCTTC. Translating it yields CASSRYIGTGDGYTF.

A few counts support this clonotype. V and J are TRBV28 and TRBJ2-6, with 7 positions matching TRBD1. The germline gives CDR1 MDHEN, CDR2 SYDVKM. The length of the CDR3 is 17 residues. Trimming removed 3 bases from V and 0 bases from J; junction bases left unmatched: 5. The CDR3 bases are TGTGCCAGCAGTTTTGGGGGACAGCTCTCTGGGGCCAACGTCCTGACTTTC. Protein: CASSFGGQLSGANVLTF.

The genes are TRBV29-1 and TRBJ1-1; the D is unclear. The CDR3 is 11 residues long. Trimming removed 7 bases at V and 1 base at J, with 7 bases between. Germline V gives CDR1 SQVTM, CDR2 ANQGSEA. The CDR3 DNA reads TGCAGCGCGCGGTCGAACACTGAAGCTTTCTTT. Translating it yields CSARSNTEAFF.

This clonotype was counted only a few times. This chain links TRBV10-3 with TRBJ2-5; perhaps TRBD2 as D (7 bases). The germline V and J ends were trimmed by 10 bases and 1 base, with 19 bases remaining between them. Germline lookup yields CDR1 ENHRY and CDR2 SYGVKD. The CDR3 contains 15 residues. The CDR3 reads CATSRGANLQETQYF. The CDR3 DNA follows: TGTGCCACTTCTCGGGGGGCCAACCTCCAAGAGACCCAGTACTTC.

This clonotype was seen many times. The V and J genes are TRBV9 and TRBJ2-1, with TRBD2 as a possible D gene (5 bases). The CDR3 runs 15 residues. The V and J ends lost 2 bases and 2 bases respectively, with 11 bases between them. Germline-derived CDR1 and CDR2 are SGDLS and YYNGEE. In nucleotides, the CDR3 is TGTGCCAGCAGCGTTGGAGGCGGCACCTACAATGAGCAGTTCTTC. This encodes CASSVGGGTYNEQFF.

This clonotype was detected once. This chain joins TRBV9 and TRBJ2-1; D ambiguous. The CDR3 length is 14 residues. The V gene lost 4 bases and the J gene lost 10 bases, with 18 bases spanning the gap. From germline, CDR1 is SGDLS and CDR2 YYNGEE. Here the CDR3 reads CASSHEPKPDEQFF. The CDR3 bases are TGTGCCAGCAGCCACGAGCCTAAACCCGACGAGCAGTTCTTC.

The genes are TRBV20-1 and TRBJ2-1; D is unclear. V shed 1 base and J shed 5 bases, with 9 bases lying between them. The CDR3 covers 13 residues. CDR1 is DFQATT, CDR2 SNEGSKA, per germline (reference sequence). The CDR3 spells CSARGTADNEQFF. The CDR3 nucleotides read TGCAGTGCTAGAGGGACGGCAGACAATGAGCAGTTCTTC.

This clonotype was counted at least ten times. V gene TRBV10-2 combines with J gene TRBJ2-1, with 7 bases fitting TRBD2. The trim removed 3 bases at V and 7 bases at J, leaving 9 bases unmatched. CDR1 WSHSY and CDR2 SAAADI come from the germline V gene. The CDR3 has 15 residues. The CDR3 here is CASSDWLAVTNEQFF. As DNA, the CDR3 is TGCGCCAGCAGTGATTGGCTAGCGGTAACTAATGAGCAGTTCTTC.